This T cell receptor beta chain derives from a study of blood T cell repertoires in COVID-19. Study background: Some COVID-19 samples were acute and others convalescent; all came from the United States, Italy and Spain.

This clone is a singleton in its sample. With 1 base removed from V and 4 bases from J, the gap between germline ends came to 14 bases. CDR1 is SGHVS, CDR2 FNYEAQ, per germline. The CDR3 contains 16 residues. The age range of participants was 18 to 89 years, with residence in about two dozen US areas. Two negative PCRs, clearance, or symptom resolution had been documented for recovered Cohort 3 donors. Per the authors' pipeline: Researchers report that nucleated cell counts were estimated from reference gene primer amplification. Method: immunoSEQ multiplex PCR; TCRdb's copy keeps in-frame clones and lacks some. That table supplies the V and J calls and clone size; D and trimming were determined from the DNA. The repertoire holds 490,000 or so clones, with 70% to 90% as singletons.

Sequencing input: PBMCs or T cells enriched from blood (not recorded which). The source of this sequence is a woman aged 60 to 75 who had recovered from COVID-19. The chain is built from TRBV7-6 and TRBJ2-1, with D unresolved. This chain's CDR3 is CASSLVRSGSYNEQFF. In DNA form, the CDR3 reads TGTGCCAGCAGCTTAGTCCGATCAGGATCTTACAATGAGCAGTTCTTC.